What follows is one TCR beta chain and its context. This entry comes from a study of neurological immune-mediated disorders. This CDR3 is 14 amino acids long. V shed 5 bases and J 5 bases; nucleotides not matched to a gene: 10. The germline CDR1 and CDR2 sequences are DFQATT and SNEGSKA (reference sequence). The cDNA was synthesized by means of template-switch 5'RACE, which was carried out with 10-nucleotide random UMIs. TCRdb itself ran the 5' RACE reads through MiXCR, one entry per CDR3 protein. The sample lists some 20,000 distinct CDR3 sequences, approximately 14% occurring once. The sequenced material came from CD4+ T cells from blood. The clonotype originates from a woman aged 60-70 years with HTLV-1-associated myelopathy (HAM/TSP). The J gene is TRBJ2-5, the V gene TRBV20-1; TRBD1 agrees at 8 bases. The CDR3 loop is CSAADRGDWETQYF. In DNA form, the CDR3 reads TGCAGTGCTGCCGACAGGGGAGATTGGGAGACCCAGTACTTC.